The T cell receptor (beta chain) described here comes from a study of blood T cell repertoires in COVID-19. On the study more broadly: Acute and convalescent COVID-19 samples came from the United States, Italy and Spain. From T cells, B-cell-depleted T cells, or PBMCs came the material, which was cDNA or gDNA.

Authors' processing steps: Amplification of reference gene primers provided the estimated nucleated cell counts. Sequenced by immunoSEQ multiplex PCR; TCRdb stores in-frame clones only, minus some. V and J calls and clone size follow that table, whereas D and trimming were derived from the DNA. The profile shows about 60,000 clones, approximately 80% of them singletons. This clone was counted once. A Seattle source enrolled patients during active infection and followed them longitudinally. Germline CDR1 reads SGHTA; CDR2 reads FQGNSA. The CDR3 consists of 16 residues. The V and J ends lost 0 bases and 4 bases respectively, with 10 bases between them.

What was sequenced was peripheral blood. The sequence derives from a man aged 50 or older with COVID-19, enrolled during active disease. The chain joins TRBV7-2 to TRBJ2-6; D uncertain. In DNA form, the CDR3 reads TGTGCCAGCAGCTTAGCGCAGAGGTCCGGGGCCAACGTCCTGACTTTC. Its translation: CASSLAQRSGANVLTF. The whole variable domain, filled in from reference TRBV7-2 and TRBJ2-6, reads GAGVSQSPSNKVTEKGKDVELRCDPISGHTALYWYRQSLGQGLEFLIYFQGNSAPDKSGLPSDRFSAERTGGSVSTLTIQRTQQEDSAVYLCASSLAQRSGANVLTFGAGSRLTVL.